This TCR beta chain was sequenced during a study of blood T cell repertoires in COVID-19. For the study at large: Samples taken during acute and convalescent COVID-19 were collected in the United States, Italy and Spain.

In the 2 weeks before study entry, exposed participants met a COVID-19 case, which was PCR-confirmed or clinician-diagnosed. TCRdb's table, derived via immunoSEQ multiplex PCR, lists solely in-frame clones and lacks some. The data contain around 400,000 clones, 80% to 95% of them singletons. V was shortened by 0 bases and J by 4 bases, with 17 bases between the two germline ends. CDR1 SGHRS and CDR2 YFSETQ come from the germline V gene. This CDR3 has 16 amino acids. Sequencing was carried out using PBMCs or T cells enriched from blood (not recorded which). V and J are TRBV5-1 and TRBJ2-7; TRBD2 might be the D (5 bases). This TCR was sampled from a woman in her thirties or forties who had been exposed to COVID-19. This CDR3 is CASSLVAGIPPYEQYF. CDR3 DNA sequence: TGCGCCAGCAGCTTGGTCGCGGGCATCCCCCCTTACGAGCAGTACTTC.